This passage covers 24 T cell receptor beta chains from one sample sequenced in a study of tumor-infiltrating lymphocytes in primary liver carcinoma (dated by TCRdb to 2016 to 2017). Sequencing was performed on an Illumina HiSeq 2500. TCRbeta-specific cDNA was reverse-transcribed from roughly 500 ng total RNA using a constant-region primer and ProtoScript II reverse transcriptase. Construction of the TCRbeta libraries relied on three nested rounds of multiplex PCR, following a slightly modified ARM-PCR procedure. The first two PCR rounds used multiplex TRBV1-TRBV30 forward primers with a Cbeta reverse primer, each for roughly 11 cycles. TCRdb reanalyzed the raw reads on its own, using fastp at Q25 for trimming and MiXCR for clone calling, and kept in-frame beta chains. All rows with the same CDR3 protein become a single entry with the most common DNA and genes. The sample contains 45,000 to 55,000 distinct CDR3 sequences, less than 85% of them found a single time. Less than 30% of the sample is in the top ten clones.

Without any cell sorting, total RNA and DNA were extracted together from roughly 21-30 mg of bulk tissue using the AllPrep DNA/RNA mini kit. Sequences were obtained from liver tumor tissue from sampling region 5. The sample's cell subset or site, from its label and the paper: tumor region T5, tumor centre. The receptor source for this set is a man aged 40-49 years with primary liver carcinoma and hepatitis B virus infection.

Comments on this clonotype: The junction shows a germline mismatch at one end, possibly a read error. J is TRBJ2-7 and V is TRBV6-5; possibly TRBD1 for D (7 bases). Germline CDR1 and CDR2: MNHEY and SVGAGI. The CDR3 loop spans 14 amino acids. The CDR3 protein is CAVGGQQHSYEQYF. The CDR3 DNA sequence: TGTGCTGTCGGGGGACAGCAGCATTCCTATGAGCAGTACTTC.

This clonotype was detected once. Germline is not matched at one junction end, which may reflect a read error. J is TRBJ2-2 and V is TRBV6-4; 10 bases are shared with TRBD2. The germline V gene has CDR1 MRHNA and CDR2 SNTAGT. The CDR3 has 15 amino acids. The CDR3 sequence: CASTEIAGGTGELYF. Here the CDR3 DNA reads TGTGCCAGCACCGAGATAGCGGGAGGAACCGGGGAGCTGTATTTT.

V gene TRBV2 combines with J gene TRBJ1-5; TRBD1 aligns across 9 bases. Germline values: CDR1 SNHLY, CDR2 FYNNEI. The CDR3 runs 17 residues. V lost 4 bases, J lost 5 bases, and 12 bases stayed unmatched. The CDR3 is CASSGESGTGGYQPQHF. The CDR3 DNA reads as TGTGCCAGCAGTGGGGAATCTGGAACAGGGGGCTATCAGCCCCAGCATTTT. Filled out from reference TRBV2 and TRBJ1-5, the complete variable domain reads EPEVTQTPSHQVTQMGQEVILRCVPISNHLYFYWYRQILGQKVEFLVSFYNNEISEKSEIFDDQFSVERPDGSNFTLKIRSTKLEDSAMYFCASSGESGTGGYQPQHFGDGTRLSIL.

With regard to this clonotype: A junction boundary mismatches the germline segment, possibly from a read error. This chain joins TRBV11-2 and TRBJ2-1; tentative D call: TRBD2 (5 bases). This CDR3 contains 13 residues. CDR1 is SGHAT and CDR2 is FQNNGV in the germline V gene. The CDR3 sequence: CGSSSGLAKEQFF. CDR3 nucleotide sequence: TGTGGCAGCAGTTCCGGGCTAGCCAAGGAGCAGTTTTTC. The full variable domain, completed using reference TRBV11-2 and TRBJ2-1, is EAGVAQSPRYKIIEKRQSVAFWCNPISGHATLYWYQQILGQGPKLLIQFQNNGVVDDSQLPKDRFSAERLKGVDSTLKIQPAKLEDSAVYLCGSSSGLAKEQFFGPGTRLTVL.

This clonotype was seen a handful of times. The chain links TRBV19 to TRBJ2-5; D remains ambiguous. Looked up from germline, CDR1 is LNHDA and CDR2 is SQIVND (reference sequence). This CDR3 has 14 amino acids. V was shortened by 5 bases and J by 5 bases, with 15 bases between the two germline ends. For the CDR3, the DNA is TGTGCCAGTAGTCCTCGATCTCTTGGGGAGACCCAGTACTTC. Protein: CASSPRSLGETQYF.

On this clonotype: Given a much more abundant clone one base away, this may be a read error. V and J are TRBV5-1 and TRBJ2-1, with D hard to call. Germline values: CDR1 SGHRS, CDR2 YFSETQ. Trimming pared 3 bases from V and 5 bases from J, leaving 9 bases between. The CDR3 runs to 13 residues. CDR3 DNA: TGCGCCAGCAGCTCCTGCATTGACAATGAGCAGTTCTTC. Protein: CASSSCIDNEQFF.

Of note for this clonotype: The germline gene is not matched at one end of the junction; a read error may be the cause. This chain uses TRBV5-1 with TRBJ2-5; D may correspond to TRBD1 or TRBD2 (5 bases each). This CDR3 has 15 amino acids. Germline lookup yields CDR1 SGHRS and CDR2 YFSETQ. CDR3 amino acids: CASSLVYVGVEAQYF. For the CDR3, the DNA is TGCGCCAGCAGTTTGGTCTATGTAGGGGTGGAGGCCCAGTACTTC. Full variable domain (missing parts from reference TRBV5-1 and TRBJ2-5): KAGVTQTPRYLIKTRGQQVTLSCSPISGHRSVSWYQQTPGQGLQFLFEYFSETQRNKGNFPGRFSGRQFSNSRSEMNVSTLELGDSALYLCASSLVYVGVEAQYFGPGTRLLVL.

This clonotype was detected a few times. A read error may explain this, as a much larger clone is one base away. The CDR3, as DNA: TGTGCCAGCACTTCCGAACAGGGGGATAGCCATGGCTACACCTTC. It specifies CASTSEQGDSHGYTF. The chain employs TRBV28 and TRBJ1-2; 8 nucleotides agree with TRBD1. The CDR3 is made up of 15 amino acids. The junction had 13 bases not matched to a gene; V was cut back by 7 bases and J by 6 bases. Germline CDR1 and CDR2: MDHEN and SYDVKM.

V is TRBV19 and J is TRBJ2-1; 7 positions match TRBD2. This CDR3 has 15 amino acids. After removal of 5 bases from V and 0 bases from J, the junction contained 4 bases not matched to a gene. Germline V gene lookup returns CDR1 LNHDA and CDR2 SQIVND (reference sequence). CDR3 region: CASSVRTSSYNEQFF. In DNA form, the CDR3 reads TGTGCCAGTAGTGTGAGGACTAGCTCCTACAATGAGCAGTTCTTC.

The sample holds many counts of this clonotype. The J gene is TRBJ1-1, the V gene TRBV28; 11 bases align to TRBD1. After removal of 3 bases from V and 4 bases from J, the junction contained 1 base not matched to a gene. The CDR3 has 14 residues. Germline CDR1 reads MDHEN; CDR2 reads SYDVKM. The CDR3 here is CASSFGTGGTEAFF. The CDR3 DNA follows: TGTGCCAGCAGTTTTGGGACAGGGGGCACTGAAGCTTTCTTT.

This clonotype was seen a handful of times. The junction departs from the called germline gene at one end, perhaps through a read error. The rearrangement joins TRBV11-1 to TRBJ2-1; 14 nucleotides align to TRBD2. The CDR3 has 17 amino acids. CDR1 and CDR2 from the germline V gene are SGHAT and FQDESV (reference sequence). CDR3 nucleotides: TGTGCCAGCAGCCTGGGACTAGCGGGGGCAGTTGACAATGAGCAATTCTTC. Translation gives CASSLGLAGAVDNEQFF.

On this clonotype itself: The junction differs from germline at one of its ends, possibly a read error. The chain recombines TRBV29-1 with TRBJ2-7, with TRBD1 identical over 9 bases. The germline V gene has CDR1 SQVTM and CDR2 ANQGSEA. The CDR3 covers 14 residues. This CDR3 reads CSVITGGNPYERYF. The CDR3, as DNA: TGCAGCGTTATAACAGGGGGCAACCCCTATGAGCGGTACTTC.

On this clonotype itself: Mismatch with germline at one junction end may stem from a read error. The chain couples TRBV11-1 to TRBJ2-3; 11 nucleotides match TRBD2. The CDR3 length is 16 residues. Germline V gene lookup returns CDR1 SGHAT and CDR2 FQDESV (reference sequence). This CDR3 reads CVSSEGLAVGTDTQYF. The CDR3 region has the DNA TGTGTCAGCAGCGAGGGACTAGCGGTTGGCACAGATACGCAGTATTTT.

This clonotype was seen a few times. The rearrangement uses TRBV27 and TRBJ2-1; 12 nucleotides line up with TRBD2. CDR1 is MNHEY and CDR2 is SMNVEV in the germline V gene (reference sequence). The CDR3 is made up of 16 amino acids. The ends lost 5 bases at V and 1 base at J; junction bases unmatched: 3. CDR3 in amino acids: CASSLLAGGSYNEQFF. The CDR3 DNA reads as TGTGCCAGCAGTCTGCTAGCGGGAGGGTCCTACAATGAGCAGTTCTTC.

A note on this clonotype: At one end the junction does not follow the germline gene, possibly because of a read error. The chain has TRBV6-5 and TRBJ2-7; D not resolved. The CDR3 loop spans 13 amino acids. Germline CDR1 reads MNHEY; CDR2 reads SVGAGI. CDR3 residues: CANSLDDSYEQHF. The CDR3 DNA reads TGTGCCAACAGCTTGGACGACTCCTACGAGCAGCACTTC.

In the case of this clonotype: A much more abundant neighbour one base away suggests this may be a read error. The chain joins TRBV7-9 to TRBJ2-7, with TRBD2 matching over 7 bases. CDR3 length equals 16 residues. Per the germline V gene, CDR1 is SEHNR and CDR2 is FQNEAQ (reference sequence). The CDR3 here is CVSSFGQAGPSYEQYF. CDR3 DNA sequence: TGTGTCAGCAGCTTCGGGCAAGCGGGACCCTCCTACGAGCAGTACTTC.

Concerning this clonotype itself: At one end, the junction sequence differs from germline, possibly due to a read error. The chain has TRBV11-2 and TRBJ2-5; 7 nucleotides agree with TRBD2. Germline lookup yields CDR1 SGHAT and CDR2 FQNNGV. The CDR3 extends over 13 amino acids. CDR3 amino acids: CASVGGDHETQYF. The CDR3 DNA is TGTGCCAGCGTGGGGGGGGACCATGAGACCCAGTATTTC.

Comment on this clonotype: A read error may produce the germline difference seen at one junction end. This CDR3 is CSVVAGTALDTRYF. DNA for the CDR3: TGCAGCGTTGTGGCCGGGACAGCGCTAGACACGCGGTATTTT. The genes are TRBV29-1 and TRBJ2-3; 7 positions agree with TRBD1. The CDR3 is made up of 14 amino acids. Germline V gene sequence: CDR1 SQVTM, CDR2 ANQGSEA.

About this clonotype: An end of the junction differs from the germline gene, which may be a read error. J is TRBJ2-1 and V is TRBV6-5, with D perhaps matching TRBD2 (6 bases). This CDR3 is 16 amino acids long. Germline-derived CDR1 and CDR2 are MNHEY and SVGAGI. The CDR3 loop is CACSYSGGLAAYERFF. The CDR3 coding sequence is TGTGCCTGCAGTTATAGCGGCGGTCTTGCGGCATATGAGCGGTTCTTC.

A word on this clonotype: A much larger clone lies a single base off, so this may be a read error. The chain couples TRBV24-1 to TRBJ1-2; weak D call: TRBD1 (5 bases). Deletions cut 7 bases from V and 7 bases from J, with 15 bases between. CDR1 is KGHDR, CDR2 SFDVKD, per germline. CDR3 length: 13 residues. The CDR3 DNA sequence: TGTGCCACCAGCTCGGGGCAGGACACTGGCTACACCTTC. As protein: CATSSGQDTGYTF.

With regard to this clonotype: A junction boundary mismatches the germline segment, possibly from a read error. The genes are TRBV12-3 or TRBV12-4 and TRBJ2-1, with TRBD2 identical over 8 bases. The CDR3 is 18 amino acids. CDR3 nucleotide sequence: TGTGCCATCATTCCTAGGGGAGCGGGAGAAGGCTCCTACAATAAGCAGTTCTTC. The encoded protein is CAIIPRGAGEGSYNKQFF.

For this clonotype: A read error may produce the germline difference seen at one junction end. The genes are TRBV12-3 or TRBV12-4 and TRBJ2-7; possible D gene TRBD1, 6 bases. This CDR3 region has 12 residues. The CDR3 sequence is CACRFSRGEQYF. CDR3 nucleotides: TGTGCCTGCAGATTCTCCAGGGGAGAGCAGTACTTC.

Only a few counts were recorded for this clonotype. The junction and the germline gene differ at one end; a read error may be behind it. The chain couples TRBV29-1 to TRBJ2-5, with 11 positions matching TRBD1. CDR3 size: 15 residues. Germline CDR1 and CDR2: SQVTM and ANQGSEA. The CDR3 DNA sequence: TGCGGCGTTGAAGCGGACAGGGGGCGAGCAGAGACCCAGTACTTC. This gives the protein CGVEADRGRAETQYF.

This clonotype was seen at least ten times. This chain connects TRBV30 to TRBJ2-1; D perhaps matches TRBD2 (6 bases). In germline, CDR1 is GTSNPN, CDR2 SVGIG (reference sequence). The CDR3 sequence is 13 residues long. Trimming removed 7 bases from V and 6 bases from J, with 16 bases in between. The CDR3 sequence: CAFQGGKRNEQFF. CDR3 bases: TGTGCCTTCCAAGGCGGGAAACGCAATGAGCAGTTCTTC.